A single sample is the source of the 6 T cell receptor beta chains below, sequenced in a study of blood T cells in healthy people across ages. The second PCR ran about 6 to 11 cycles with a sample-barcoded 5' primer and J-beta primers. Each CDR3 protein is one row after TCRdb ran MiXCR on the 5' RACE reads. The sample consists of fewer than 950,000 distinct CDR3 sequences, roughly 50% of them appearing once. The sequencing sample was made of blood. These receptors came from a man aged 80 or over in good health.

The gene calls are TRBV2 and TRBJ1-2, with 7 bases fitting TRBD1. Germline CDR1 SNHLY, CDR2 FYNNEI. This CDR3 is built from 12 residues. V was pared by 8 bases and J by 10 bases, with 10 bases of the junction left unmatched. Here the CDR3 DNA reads TGTGCCAGCGAAAGGAGGGGGCAGGACTACACCTTC. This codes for CASERRGQDYTF.

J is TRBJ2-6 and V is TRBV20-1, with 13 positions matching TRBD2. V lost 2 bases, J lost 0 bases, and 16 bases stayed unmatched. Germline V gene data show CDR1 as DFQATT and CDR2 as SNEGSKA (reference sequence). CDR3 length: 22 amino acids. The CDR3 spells CSARYAGTSGALASSGANVLTF. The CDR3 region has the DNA TGCAGTGCTAGATATGCCGGGACTAGCGGGGCCCTTGCTAGCTCTGGGGCCAACGTCCTGACTTTC.

The CDR3 nucleotides are TGTGCCAGCATTAGCGGGAGCATAAGCTCCTACAATGAGCAGTTCTTC. It is translated as CASISGSISSYNEQFF. V gene TRBV6-2 or TRBV6-3 combines with J gene TRBJ2-1; 9 bases align to TRBD2. The V gene end was trimmed by 7 bases and the J gene end by 0 bases; junction bases not matched to a gene: 7. The CDR3 runs 16 residues. Germline CDR1 and CDR2: MNHEY and SVGEGT.

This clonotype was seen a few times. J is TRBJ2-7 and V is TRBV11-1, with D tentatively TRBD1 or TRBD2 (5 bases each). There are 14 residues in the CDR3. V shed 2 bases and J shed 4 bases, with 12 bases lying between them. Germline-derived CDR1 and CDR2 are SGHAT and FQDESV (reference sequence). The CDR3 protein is CASSLNLGVYEQYF. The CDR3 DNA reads TGTGCCAGCAGCTTAAATCTGGGGGTGTACGAGCAGTACTTC.

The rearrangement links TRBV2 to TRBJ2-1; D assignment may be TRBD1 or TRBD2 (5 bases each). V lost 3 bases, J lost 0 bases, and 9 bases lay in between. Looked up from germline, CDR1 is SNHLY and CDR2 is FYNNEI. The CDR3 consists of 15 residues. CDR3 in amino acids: CASSEGVISYNEQFF. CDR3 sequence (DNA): TGTGCCAGCAGTGAGGGGGTGATCTCCTACAATGAGCAGTTCTTC.

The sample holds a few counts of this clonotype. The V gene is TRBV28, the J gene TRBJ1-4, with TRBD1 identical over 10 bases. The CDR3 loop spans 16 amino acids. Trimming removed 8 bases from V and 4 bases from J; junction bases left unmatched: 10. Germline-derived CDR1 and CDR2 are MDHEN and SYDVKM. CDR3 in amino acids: CASETGGLHGNEKLFF. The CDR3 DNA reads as TGTGCCAGCGAGACAGGGGGCCTTCATGGTAATGAAAAACTGTTTTTT.